The sequence of this T cell receptor (beta chain) was determined in a study of prognosis after radiotherapy for stage I lung cancer. For the study at large: The patients, all with stage I non-small cell lung cancer, were enrolled between early 2018 and January 2019.

Germline lookup yields CDR1 MNHEY and CDR2 SMNVEV (reference sequence). Trimming pared 2 bases from V and 9 bases from J, leaving 13 bases between. The CDR3 spans 13 residues. A word on this clonotype: The antigen is undetermined.

Study-level points and caveats: Lower values of Shannon entropy after stereotactic body radiation therapy were seen in patients who developed distant metastases.

There were no patients with prior chemotherapy, radiotherapy or other malignancies, and all were node-negative on CT and PET/CT. Two separate time points each saw a draw of roughly 5.8 milliliters of peripheral blood. Amplification of TCR beta CDR3 from genomic DNA used two-round multiplex PCR. The use of primers specific to each TRBV and TRBJ gene characterized first-round PCR. MiXCR, run by TCRdb on the multiplex PCR reads, gives a single entry per CDR3 protein. This sample has around 31,000 distinct CDR3 sequences, with about 30% found just once. The chain couples TRBV27 to TRBJ1-2, with TRBD1 as a possible D gene (6 bases). The TCR was taken from a donor aged 50 or older with non-small cell lung cancer. The sequences come from PBMCs, collected before or after stereotactic body radiation therapy (not recorded which). The CDR3 region has the DNA TGTGCCAGCAGTTTAGGGGGGGCTTCGTGCTACACCTTC. As protein: CASSLGGASCYTF.